These T cell receptor beta chains were read from a single sample in a study of blood T cell repertoires in COVID-19. Data came from immunoSEQ multiplex PCR; TCRdb stores just in-frame clones and leaves some out. The sample contains some 130,000 clones, nearly 70% of which appear only once. Sequencing was performed on peripheral blood. Source of these receptors: a woman aged 70-85 years with acute or convalescent COVID-19. Each CDR3 is given with its conserved first and last residue. D genes are given only for firm matches. Size tells how often a clone was seen (once, few, many) or the class of an expanded clone, and some rows leave it out.

V	D	J	size	DNA	CDR3
TRBV2	TRBD2	TRBJ2-7	.	TGTGCCAGCAGTGTGGTACTAGCGGGAGAGGAGTCCTACGAGCAGTACTTC	CASSVVLAGEESYEQYF
TRBV21-1	.	TRBJ2-3	.	TGTGCCAGCAGCAAAGCAGGGGACTGGCGCCGACTCACAGATACGCAGTATTTT	CASSKAGDWRRLTDTQYF
TRBV7-9	TRBD2	TRBJ2-1	.	TGTGCCAGCAGCATACTAGCGGGAGGGACCAATGAGCAGTTCTTC	CASSILAGGTNEQFF
TRBV3-1/TRBV3-2	TRBD1	TRBJ2-1	.	TGTGCCAGCAGCCCATTGACAGGGGGCAATGAGCAGTTCTTC	CASSPLTGGNEQFF
TRBV19	TRBD2	TRBJ2-2	.	TGTGCCAGTACTAACGGGGGGGCCGGGACCGGGGAGCTGTTTTTT	CASTNGGAGTGELFF
TRBV5-1	.	TRBJ1-5	.	TGCGCCAGCAGCTTGGGGTGGCCAAATCAGCCCCAGCATTTT	CASSLGWPNQPQHF
TRBV7-2	TRBD1	TRBJ2-7	.	TGTGCCAGCGCGGACGGGTCCACAGGGGGCGAGCAGTACTTC	CASADGSTGGEQYF
TRBV18	.	TRBJ1-4	.	TGTGCCAGCTCATCGGACGGGGTTGAAAAACTGTTTTTT	CASSSDGVEKLFF
TRBV10-3	.	TRBJ2-6	few	TGTGCCATCAGTGAGTCGGTCGGACAGCCTAACTCTGGGGCCAACGTCCTGACTTTC	CAISESVGQPNSGANVLTF
TRBV4-3	.	TRBJ1-1	once	TGCGCCAGCAGCCAAGAGGAGGGGAACACTGAAGCTTTCTTT	CASSQEEGNTEAFF
TRBV19	TRBD2	TRBJ2-2	.	TGTGCCAGTAGTTTTTTAGCGGGAGCGAGCGGGGAGCTGTTTTTT	CASSFLAGASGELFF
TRBV10-3	TRBD1	TRBJ1-6	.	TGTGCCATCAGTGAAGGACAGGCGCCCAATTCACCCCTCCACTTT	CAISEGQAPNSPLHF
TRBV10-1	.	TRBJ2-1	.	TGCGCCAGCAGTGAAGGGTTAGGGAATACGAGGGAGTTTTATGAGCAGTTCTTC	CASSEGLGNTREFYEQFF
TRBV25-1	.	TRBJ2-7	few	TGTGCCAGCGGTCTCAGGGGGAGGTACGAGCAGTACTTC	CASGLRGRYEQYF
TRBV4-2	.	TRBJ2-2	once	TGTGCCAGCAGCCAAGACAGCGGAGAGAACACCGGGGAGCTGTTTTTT	CASSQDSGENTGELFF
TRBV27	TRBD1	TRBJ2-1	few	TGTGCCAGAGTTCCAGGGGGCATTAACTACAATGAGCAGTTCTTC	CARVPGGINYNEQFF
TRBV15	TRBD2	TRBJ2-1	.	TGTGCCACCGAGAGCCGTGCGGGAGCCAATGAGCAGTTCTTC	CATESRAGANEQFF
TRBV4-3	TRBD2	TRBJ2-1	.	TGCGCCAGCAGCCAAGGGTGGACTAGCGGGGGACTAAATGAGCAGTTCTTC	CASSQGWTSGGLNEQFF
TRBV7-8	.	TRBJ2-5	.	TGTGCCAGCAGCTTAGCCCCACAGGGTCAAGAGACCCAGTACTTC	CASSLAPQGQETQYF
TRBV5-1	.	TRBJ1-1	few	TGCGCCAGCAGCTTCGGGACTGAAGCTTTCTTT	CASSFGTEAFF
TRBV5-1	TRBD1	TRBJ1-1	many	TGCGCCAGCAGAGCGGGGACAGGCGGGATGAACACTGAAGCTTTCTTT	CASRAGTGGMNTEAFF
TRBV6-5	TRBD1	TRBJ1-6	.	TGTGCCAGCAGTCCGGGACAGTTTTATAATTCACCCCTCCACTTT	CASSPGQFYNSPLHF
TRBV2	.	TRBJ2-1	.	TGTGCCAGCAGTGAAGCCCGGGGGAGATACAATGAGCAGTTCTTC	CASSEARGRYNEQFF
TRBV7-9	TRBD2	TRBJ2-5	.	TGTGCCAGCAGCCCTATCGCGGGGGGCGATACGGAGACCCAGTACTTC	CASSPIAGGDTETQYF
TRBV15	.	TRBJ1-2	.	TGTGCCACCAGCCCTATACTAGGAGATGGCTACACCTTC	CATSPILGDGYTF
TRBV28	.	TRBJ2-7	few	TGTGCCAGCAGTCCTATATTATCGGGCGAGCAGTACTTC	CASSPILSGEQYF
TRBV5-6	.	TRBJ1-2	.	TGTGCCAGCAGCTTCGTGGGCGTTAGCGGTGGCTACACCTTC	CASSFVGVSGGYTF
TRBV27	TRBD1	TRBJ2-1	.	TGTGCCAGCAGACTGGACAGGGGGGTTTCGCAGTTCTTC	CASRLDRGVSQFF